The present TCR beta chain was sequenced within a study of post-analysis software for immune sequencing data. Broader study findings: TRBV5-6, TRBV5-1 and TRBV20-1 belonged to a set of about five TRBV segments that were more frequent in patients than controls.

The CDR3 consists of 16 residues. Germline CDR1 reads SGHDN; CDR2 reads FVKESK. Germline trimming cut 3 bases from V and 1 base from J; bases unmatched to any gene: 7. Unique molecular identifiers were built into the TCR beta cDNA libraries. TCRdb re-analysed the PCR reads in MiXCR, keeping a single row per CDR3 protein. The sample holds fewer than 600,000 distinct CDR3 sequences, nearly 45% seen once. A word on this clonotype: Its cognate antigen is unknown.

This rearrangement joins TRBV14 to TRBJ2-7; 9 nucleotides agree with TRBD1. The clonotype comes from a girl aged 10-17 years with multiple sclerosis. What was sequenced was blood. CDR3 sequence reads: CASSQTGTGPSYEQYF. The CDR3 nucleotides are TGTGCCAGCAGCCAGACGGGGACAGGGCCTTCCTACGAGCAGTACTTC.